This T cell receptor (beta chain) stems from a study of Ad26.COV2.S vaccination and SARS-CoV-2 variants. Germline values: CDR1 MNHEY, CDR2 SVGAGI. V was clipped by 6 bases and J by 6 bases; unmatched bases: 8. This CDR3 comprises 13 residues. The protocol was immunoSEQ multiplex PCR, while the TCRdb copy is restricted to in-frame clones and leaves out a portion. Among hundreds of thousands of clones listed, 83% were seen once. The treatment is: some 20 received Ad26.COV2.S at low or high dose, single or two shots; roughly five received placebo; per-sample allocation not given. Repertoires come from day 63 after the first vaccine or placebo injection.

V is TRBV6-5 and J is TRBJ2-7; TRBD1 matches 7 bases. The TCR originated in a person aged 18-65 years who received the Ad26.COV2.S COVID-19 vaccine or a placebo. Source: peripheral blood, taken in a trial of Ad26.COV2.S vaccine versus placebo. DNA for the CDR3: TGTGCCAGCAGACTTGACAGGGATGGCGAGCAGTACTTC. Protein product: CASRLDRDGEQYF.